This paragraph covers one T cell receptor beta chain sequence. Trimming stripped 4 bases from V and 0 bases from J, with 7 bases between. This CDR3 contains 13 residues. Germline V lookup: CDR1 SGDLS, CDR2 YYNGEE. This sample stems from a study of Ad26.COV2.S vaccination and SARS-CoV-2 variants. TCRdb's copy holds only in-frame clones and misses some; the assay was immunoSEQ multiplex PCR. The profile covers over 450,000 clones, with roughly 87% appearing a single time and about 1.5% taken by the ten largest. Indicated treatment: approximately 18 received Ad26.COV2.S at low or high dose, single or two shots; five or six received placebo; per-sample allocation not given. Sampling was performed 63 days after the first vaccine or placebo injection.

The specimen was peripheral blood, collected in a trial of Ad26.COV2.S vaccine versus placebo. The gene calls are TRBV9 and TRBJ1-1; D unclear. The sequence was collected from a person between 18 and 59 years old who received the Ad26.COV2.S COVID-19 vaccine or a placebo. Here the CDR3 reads CASSTGMNTEAFF. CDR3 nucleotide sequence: TGTGCCAGCAGCACCGGAATGAACACTGAAGCTTTCTTT.